This T cell receptor beta chain was retrieved from a study of naive and memory T cell subsets (TCRdb year 2017). General notes on the study: In the figure summarizing the skin biopsy and whole blood samples, approximately 10 blood donors, 7 tuberculin skin test biopsies and 3 saline control biopsies were reported. As previously described, skin biopsies were taken from tuberculin skin test sites or from saline-injected control sites and processed for RNA extraction. PCR2 was typically a SYBR Green qPCR stopped at a set threshold; low-input samples could instead use end-point PCR (approximately 6 cycles).

V lost 4 bases and J lost 1 base; the stretch between them is 7 bases long. From cysteine to phenylalanine, the CDR3 is 13 amino acids long. Only the CDR3 portion is preserved as DNA: 39 bases, with reading frame beginning at the first base. CDR1 and CDR2, looked up from the germline V gene, are MNHEY and SVGAGI. Receptors were amplified or captured by UMI-ligation and nested PCR. The ligated cDNA was amplified by four rounds of PCR, in which nested alpha and beta constant region primers were used together with the SP2 primer. TCR RNA was reverse transcribed with SuperScript IV using alpha and beta constant region primers for the blood and skin samples. An oligonucleotide carrying the Illumina SP2 primer and a UMI was ligated to the cDNA 3' end using T4 RNA ligase 1. The 12-nucleotide UMI consisted of two random hexamers with an eight-base spacer between the hexamers to prevent hairpin formation. TCR alpha and beta chain libraries were processed separately from the second PCR onward, with dual indexing for multiplexing. After pooling, the indexed libraries were analyzed by capillary electrophoresis and sequenced on either an Illumina MiSeq or NextSeq. Libraries were spiked with PhiX DNA at roughly 4.5-7% so that base diversity was increased and cluster recognition was improved. Per the source publication's procedure: Demultiplexor pulled UMIs out of read 2, joined the UMIs with the TCR sequence from read 1, and separated reads according to sample indices. V and J genes and V-J junctions were identified by Decombinator, which gave every TCR a five-part identifier that included V and J deletions. Collapsinator used UMIs to correct sequencing errors and PCR amplification heterogeneity, producing a UMI-based abundance for each TCR. Identifiers were converted to nucleotide sequence by CDR3Translator and translated to amino acids, and CDR3 regions were extracted on the basis of terminal motifs. Error-corrected alpha and beta TCR counts from blood and skin were compared after normalization to input RNA amount. Using fastp at Q25 and MiXCR, TCRdb reprocessed the public reads and kept productive beta chains. Rows are combined by CDR3 protein, so each entry shows the most common genes and DNA. TCRdb assigned the V and J calls; the authors' analysis was not used. The sample records tens of thousands of distinct CDR3 sequences, more than 6.5% of which are singletons. The ten largest clones represent 3% to 3.5% of the sample.

What the authors observed across the whole study: The RNA-based method was acknowledged as potentially sensitive to TCR transcript changes with T cell activation and differentiation. The paper did not give details on skin biopsy collection and RNA processing but referred to earlier studies for those details. TCR sequences were reportedly recovered from both skin biopsy types, with far more TCRs at tuberculin skin test sites. The higher numbers of TCRs at tuberculin skin test sites were interpreted as T cell infiltration of a delayed type IV hypersensitivity reaction.

This specimen's treatment or condition label, per the study, means: skin biopsy from PPD injection site in Mantoux-positive individual. Using 3' ligation of a UMI-containing oligonucleotide to TCR cDNA, the study laid out a robust and sensitive protocol to amplify, sequence and analyze TCRs. Tuberculin skin test biopsies were obtained from sites injected with PPD in individuals who had a positive Mantoux test. Before reverse transcription, total RNA that had not been cell sorted was treated with RQ1 DNase, with a target input of 1 to 1000 ng. Libraries were prepared from skin biopsies and whole blood so that pipeline robustness could be tested in samples in which T cells form a minority population. This clonotype was seen a handful of times. The target of this receptor is not known. No per-base quality is available; no much larger clone lies one base away.

The sequence was collected from an adult in good health. Sequenced material: skin, taken from a tuberculin skin test site. The chain uses TRBV6-5 and TRBJ1-1, and TRBD1 may be the D gene, going by 5 matching bases. The base sequence is TGTGCCAGCAGTTGGGGGGGGAACACTGAAGCTTTCTTT. Its coded protein is CASSWGGNTEAFF.